Each of the 4 T cell receptor beta chains below was sequenced from the same sample in a study of OX40 agonist ivuxolimab in advanced cancers. TCRdb keeps only in-frame clones here, not all; method: immunoSEQ multiplex PCR. The sample has around 33,000 clones; about 93% are singletons. Sequencing was performed on CD4+ or CD8+ T cells sorted from blood, taken in a trial of the OX40 agonist ivuxolimab. Receptors originate from an adult with an advanced solid tumor such as melanoma, head and neck, liver or kidney cancer.

The CDR3 here is CASSLGDRSQPQHF. DNA of the CDR3: TGCGCCAGCAGCTTGGGGGACAGGTCTCAGCCCCAGCATTTT. The gene calls are TRBV5-1 and TRBJ1-5; 8 bases line up with TRBD1. Trimming at V came to 0 bases and at J to 6 bases, leaving 2 bases not matched to a gene. The CDR3 extends over 14 amino acids. CDR1 is SGHRS and CDR2 is YFSETQ in the germline V gene.

This clone was found once. The chain combines TRBV28 with TRBJ2-5, with D possibly called TRBD1 or TRBD2 (5 bases each). The CDR3 runs to 15 residues. The germline V gene encodes CDR1 MDHEN and CDR2 SYDVKM. V was cut by 4 bases and J by 4 bases, with 16 bases left in between. The CDR3 region has the DNA TGTGCCAGCAGTTCTGGGGACCCCGCGAGAGAGACCCAGTACTTC. This translates into CASSSGDPARETQYF.

This chain uses TRBV28 with TRBJ2-5; 7 bases are a match to TRBD2. Trimming cost V 8 bases and J 5 bases; bases outside gene matches: 5. Germline loops: CDR1 MDHEN, CDR2 SYDVKM. This CDR3 is 12 amino acids long. CDR3 in DNA: TGTGCCAGCCGGGGGGTAGGGGAGACCCAGTACTTC. It specifies CASRGVGETQYF.

This chain joins TRBV27 and TRBJ2-7, with unresolved D. Trimming stripped 6 bases from V and 6 bases from J, with 15 bases between. The CDR3 sequence is 13 residues long. Germline-derived CDR1 and CDR2 are MNHEY and SMNVEV (reference sequence). This chain's CDR3 is CASSPDGFGEQYF. DNA for the CDR3: TGTGCCAGCAGCCCGGACGGGTTTGGCGAGCAGTACTTC.